This TCR beta chain was sequenced during a study of shared clonotypes between healthy human individuals. Study-wide findings and caveats: Some naive CD4 clonotypes, roughly 4.7%, turned up in common across a few donors. Estimated clonotype richness was generally higher in naive than memory subsets. In the sorted subsets, rarefaction showed sequencing was incomplete despite large depth.

Naive CD8 cells lacked CD45RO, underwent positive selection for CCR7 and left out terminally differentiated effector memory CD45RA+ cells. Healthy HIV-negative adults without recent acute infections or vaccinations served as donors. The length of the CDR3 is 13 residues. CDR1 is LGHNA and CDR2 is YSLEER in the germline V gene. Trimming removed 3 bases from V and 5 bases from J; junction bases left unmatched: 3. In regard to this clone: The antigen is undetermined.

Clones were read by immunoSEQ multiplex PCR, and TCRdb kept only the in-frame ones, dropping some. The sample shows about 1.9 million clones, around 95% of them seen only once. This sequence was found in a man younger than 30 in good health. Some clones in this sample may be carry-over from other donors' samples. The sequencing sample was made of naive CD8+ T cells from PBMCs. The chain couples TRBV4-3 to TRBJ2-7; 8 bases are a match to TRBD2. The CDR3 is CASSQGLVHEQYF. CDR3 coding DNA: TGCGCCAGCAGCCAGGGACTAGTCCACGAGCAGTACTTC.